Listed below are T cell receptor beta chains from one sample, sequenced in a study of control samples from healthy donors and cancer patients. Here immunoSEQ multiplex PCR was the method, and the copy in TCRdb shows in-frame clones only, minus some. Among some 170,000 clones, approximately 94% were seen once, and the ten largest hold around 15%. The sequenced material came from PBMCs. Source of these receptors: a man between 60 and 75 years old with colorectal cancer. Each CDR3 is given with its conserved first and last residue. D genes are given only for firm matches. A clone size is listed for some rows: how often the clone was seen (once, few, many), or a class if it is expanded.

v_gene: TRBV5-1
j_gene: TRBJ1-3
abundance: .
d_gene: TRBD1
CDR3nt: TGCGCCAGCCGAACATCGGGACAGGGAAACACCATATATTTT
CDR3aa: CASRTSGQGNTIYF

v_gene: TRBV6-5
j_gene: TRBJ1-1
abundance: .
d_gene: TRBD1
CDR3nt: TGTGCCAGCATCAATCAGGGGGGGAATGAAGCTTTCTTT
CDR3aa: CASINQGGNEAFF

v_gene: TRBV19
j_gene: TRBJ1-2
abundance: .
d_gene: .
CDR3nt: TGTGCCAGTAGTATCGGCCATAACGGGGGCTACACCTTC
CDR3aa: CASSIGHNGGYTF

v_gene: TRBV19
j_gene: TRBJ2-3
abundance: .
d_gene: .
CDR3nt: TGTGCCAGTAGTGCCTCAGGGAGTACGCAGTATTTT
CDR3aa: CASSASGSTQYF

v_gene: TRBV12-3/TRBV12-4
j_gene: TRBJ2-2
abundance: .
d_gene: .
CDR3nt: TGTGCCAGCAGTTTTGGGGACACCGGGGAGCTGTTTTTT
CDR3aa: CASSFGDTGELFF

v_gene: TRBV25-1
j_gene: TRBJ2-3
abundance: .
d_gene: TRBD1
CDR3nt: TGTGCCAGCGATACAGGGGGCAGTGGAGATACGCAGTATTTT
CDR3aa: CASDTGGSGDTQYF

v_gene: TRBV5-8
j_gene: TRBJ2-1
abundance: .
d_gene: .
CDR3nt: TGTGCCAGCAGCTTTGGGGGCTCCTACAATGAGCAGTTCTTC
CDR3aa: CASSFGGSYNEQFF

v_gene: TRBV9
j_gene: TRBJ1-2
abundance: .
d_gene: .
CDR3nt: TGTGCCAGCAGCGTTTTCGCCGGAAGCGGCTACACCTTC
CDR3aa: CASSVFAGSGYTF

v_gene: TRBV28
j_gene: TRBJ1-4
abundance: .
d_gene: .
CDR3nt: TGTGCCAGCAGTCTCCAGACAGCAACTAATGAAAAACTGTTTTTT
CDR3aa: CASSLQTATNEKLFF

v_gene: TRBV19
j_gene: TRBJ2-6
abundance: .
d_gene: .
CDR3nt: TGTGCCAGTAGGACGGTGGGCTCTGGGGCCAACGTCCTGACTTTC
CDR3aa: CASRTVGSGANVLTF

v_gene: TRBV30
j_gene: TRBJ2-1
abundance: .
d_gene: .
CDR3nt: TGTGCCTGGAGTGTACAAGGGATTGAGCAGTTCTTC
CDR3aa: CAWSVQGIEQFF

v_gene: TRBV7-2
j_gene: TRBJ2-2
abundance: once
d_gene: TRBD2
CDR3nt: TGTGCCAGCAGCCCCCCTAGCGGCCCGCTCACCGGGGAGCTGTTTTTT
CDR3aa: CASSPPSGPLTGELFF

v_gene: TRBV7-9
j_gene: TRBJ1-4
abundance: .
d_gene: .
CDR3nt: TGTGCCAGCAGCTTCGGGGGTAGGAATGAAAAACTGTTTTTT
CDR3aa: CASSFGGRNEKLFF

v_gene: TRBV3-1/TRBV3-2
j_gene: TRBJ2-3
abundance: .
d_gene: .
CDR3nt: TGTGCCAGCAGCCAAGGCAGCGCAGATACGCAGTATTTT
CDR3aa: CASSQGSADTQYF

v_gene: TRBV7-9
j_gene: TRBJ2-5
abundance: .
d_gene: .
CDR3nt: TGTGCCAGCAGCTCGGGGACCGGGGGCCAAGAGACCCAGTACTTC
CDR3aa: CASSSGTGGQETQYF

v_gene: TRBV6-5
j_gene: TRBJ1-4
abundance: .
d_gene: .
CDR3nt: TGTGCCAGCAGTTACGGGGGGCGGAAACTGTTTTTT
CDR3aa: CASSYGGRKLFF

v_gene: TRBV24-1
j_gene: TRBJ2-1
abundance: .
d_gene: TRBD2
CDR3nt: TGTGCCACCAGTGACCCCGGGACTAGCGTGCATGAGCAGTTCTTC
CDR3aa: CATSDPGTSVHEQFF

v_gene: TRBV6-1
j_gene: TRBJ2-1
abundance: .
d_gene: .
CDR3nt: TGTGCCAGCAGTGAAGTGGGCCCCAACAATGAGCAGTTCTTC
CDR3aa: CASSEVGPNNEQFF

v_gene: TRBV6-2/TRBV6-3
j_gene: TRBJ2-7
abundance: .
d_gene: .
CDR3nt: TGTGCCAGCAGTAGGCCGTTTTCCTACGAGCAGTACTTC
CDR3aa: CASSRPFSYEQYF

v_gene: TRBV19
j_gene: TRBJ1-1
abundance: .
d_gene: .
CDR3nt: TGTGCCAGTAGCCCTTACATGAACACTGAAGCTTTCTTT
CDR3aa: CASSPYMNTEAFF

v_gene: TRBV9
j_gene: TRBJ2-3
abundance: .
d_gene: .
CDR3nt: TGTGCCAGCAGCGTAGCTACAGGGTCGGGTACGCAGTATTTT
CDR3aa: CASSVATGSGTQYF

v_gene: TRBV11-2
j_gene: TRBJ2-1
abundance: .
d_gene: .
CDR3nt: TGTGCCAGCAGCTTAGAAGGCGGCTACGATGAGCAGTTCTTC
CDR3aa: CASSLEGGYDEQFF

v_gene: TRBV6-5
j_gene: TRBJ1-2
abundance: .
d_gene: TRBD1
CDR3nt: TGTGCCAGCAGCCCAGGGGGGAAAGAGTATGGCTACACCTTC
CDR3aa: CASSPGGKEYGYTF

v_gene: TRBV24-1
j_gene: TRBJ1-2
abundance: .
d_gene: .
CDR3nt: TGTGCCACCAGTGATTTAGCAGGTGCTGGCTACACCTTC
CDR3aa: CATSDLAGAGYTF

v_gene: TRBV6-5
j_gene: TRBJ1-1
abundance: once
d_gene: .
CDR3nt: TGTGCCAGCAGTTACGGGGGTGTGGCTGAAGCTTTCTTT
CDR3aa: CASSYGGVAEAFF

v_gene: TRBV6-5
j_gene: TRBJ2-2
abundance: .
d_gene: .
CDR3nt: TGTGCCAGCAGGGGTCAAGACCGGGAGCTGTTTTTT
CDR3aa: CASRGQDRELFF